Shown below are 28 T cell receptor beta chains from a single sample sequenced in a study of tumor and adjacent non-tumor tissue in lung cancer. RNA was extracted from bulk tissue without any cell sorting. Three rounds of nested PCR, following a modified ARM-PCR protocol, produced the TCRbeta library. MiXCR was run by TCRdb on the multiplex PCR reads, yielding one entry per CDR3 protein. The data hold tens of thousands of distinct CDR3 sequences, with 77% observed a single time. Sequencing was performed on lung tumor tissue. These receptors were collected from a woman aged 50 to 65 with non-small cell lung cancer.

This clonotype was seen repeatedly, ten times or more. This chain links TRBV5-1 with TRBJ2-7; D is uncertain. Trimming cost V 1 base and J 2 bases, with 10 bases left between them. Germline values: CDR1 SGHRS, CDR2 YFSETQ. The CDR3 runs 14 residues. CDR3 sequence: CASSLRTNPYEQYF. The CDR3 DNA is TGCGCCAGCAGCTTGCGAACAAATCCCTACGAGCAGTACTTC. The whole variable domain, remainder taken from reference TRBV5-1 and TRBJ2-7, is KAGVTQTPRYLIKTRGQQVTLSCSPISGHRSVSWYQQTPGQGLQFLFEYFSETQRNKGNFPGRFSGRQFSNSRSEMNVSTLELGDSALYLCASSLRTNPYEQYFGPGTRLTVT.

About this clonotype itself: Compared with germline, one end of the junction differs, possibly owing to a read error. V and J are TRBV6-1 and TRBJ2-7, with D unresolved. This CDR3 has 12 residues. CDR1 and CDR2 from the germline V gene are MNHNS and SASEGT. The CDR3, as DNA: TGTGCTAGCAGCTACATCAGACCAGAGCAGTACTTC. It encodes CASSYIRPEQYF.

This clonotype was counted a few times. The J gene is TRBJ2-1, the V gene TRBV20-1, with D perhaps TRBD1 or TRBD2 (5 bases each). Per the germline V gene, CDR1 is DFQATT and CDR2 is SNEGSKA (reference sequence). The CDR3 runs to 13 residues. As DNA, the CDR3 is TGCAGCCTTCTCCGGGACGCCAACAATGAGCAGTTCTTC. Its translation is CSLLRDANNEQFF.

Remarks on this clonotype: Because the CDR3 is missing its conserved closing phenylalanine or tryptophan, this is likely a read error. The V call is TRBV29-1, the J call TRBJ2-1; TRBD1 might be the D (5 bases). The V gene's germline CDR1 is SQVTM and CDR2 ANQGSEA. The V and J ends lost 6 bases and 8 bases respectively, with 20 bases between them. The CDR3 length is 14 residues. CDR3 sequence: CSVESGQGVHEQFS. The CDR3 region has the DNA TGCAGCGTAGAAAGTGGGCAGGGTGTCCATGAGCAGTTCTCC.

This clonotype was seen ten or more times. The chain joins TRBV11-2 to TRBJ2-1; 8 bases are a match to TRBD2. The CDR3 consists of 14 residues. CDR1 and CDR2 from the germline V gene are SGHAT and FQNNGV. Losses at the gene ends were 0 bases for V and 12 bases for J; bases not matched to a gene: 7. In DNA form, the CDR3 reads TGTGCCAGCAGCTTAGATGGGGGGACTAGTGGGCAGTTCTTC. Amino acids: CASSLDGGTSGQFF.

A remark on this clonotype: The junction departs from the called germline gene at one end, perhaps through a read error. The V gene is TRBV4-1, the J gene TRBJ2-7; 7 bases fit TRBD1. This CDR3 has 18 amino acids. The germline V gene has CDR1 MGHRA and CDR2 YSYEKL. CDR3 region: CASSQAGVVGQQNYEQYF. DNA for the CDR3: TGCGCCAGCAGCCAAGCCGGAGTTGTGGGACAGCAGAATTACGAGCAATACTTC.

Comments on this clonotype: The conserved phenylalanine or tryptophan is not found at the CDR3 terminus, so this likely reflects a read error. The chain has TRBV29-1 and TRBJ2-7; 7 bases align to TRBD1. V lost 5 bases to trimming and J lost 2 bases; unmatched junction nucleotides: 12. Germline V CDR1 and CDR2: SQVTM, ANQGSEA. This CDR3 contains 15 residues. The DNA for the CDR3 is TGCAGCGTTACAATAGGGGGACAGAGAGCCTACGAGCAGTACTTA. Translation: CSVTIGGQRAYEQYL.

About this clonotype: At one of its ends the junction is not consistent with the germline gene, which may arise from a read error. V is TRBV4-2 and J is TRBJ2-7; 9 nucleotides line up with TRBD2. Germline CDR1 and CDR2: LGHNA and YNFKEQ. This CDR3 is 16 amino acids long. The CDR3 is CASGHPPSGDSYEQDF. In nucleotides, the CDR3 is TGTGCCAGCGGCCACCCCCCTAGCGGGGACTCCTACGAGCAGGACTTC.

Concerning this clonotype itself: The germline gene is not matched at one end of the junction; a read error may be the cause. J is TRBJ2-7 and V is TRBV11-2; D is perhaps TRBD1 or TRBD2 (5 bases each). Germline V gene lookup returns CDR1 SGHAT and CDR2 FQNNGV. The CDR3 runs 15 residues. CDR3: CASSLAWGSSYEQYF. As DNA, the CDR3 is TGTGCCAGTAGCTTAGCGTGGGGGAGTTCCTACGAGCAGTACTTC.

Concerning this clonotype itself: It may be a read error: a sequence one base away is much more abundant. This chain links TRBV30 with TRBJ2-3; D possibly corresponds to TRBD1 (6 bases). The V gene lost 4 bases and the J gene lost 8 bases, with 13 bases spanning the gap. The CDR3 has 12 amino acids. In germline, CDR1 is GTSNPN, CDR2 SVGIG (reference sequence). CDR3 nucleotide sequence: TGTGCCTGGACATGGGACATGCCTACGCAGTATTTT. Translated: CAWTWDMPTQYF.

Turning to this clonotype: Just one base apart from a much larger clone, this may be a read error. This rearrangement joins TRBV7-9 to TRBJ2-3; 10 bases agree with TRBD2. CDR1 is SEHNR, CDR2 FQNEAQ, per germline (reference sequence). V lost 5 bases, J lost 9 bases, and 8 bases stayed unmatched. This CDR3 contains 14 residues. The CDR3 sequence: CASSPRTSGVTQYF. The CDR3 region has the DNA TGTGCCAGCAGCCCCAGGACTAGCGGCGTGACGCAGTATTTT.

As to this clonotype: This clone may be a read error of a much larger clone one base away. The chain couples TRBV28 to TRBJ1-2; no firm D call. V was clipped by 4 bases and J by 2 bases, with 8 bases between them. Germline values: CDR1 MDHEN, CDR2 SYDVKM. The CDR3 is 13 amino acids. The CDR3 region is CASSYGENYGYTF. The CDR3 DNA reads TGTGCCAGCAGTTACGGGGAAAACTATGGCTACACCTTC.

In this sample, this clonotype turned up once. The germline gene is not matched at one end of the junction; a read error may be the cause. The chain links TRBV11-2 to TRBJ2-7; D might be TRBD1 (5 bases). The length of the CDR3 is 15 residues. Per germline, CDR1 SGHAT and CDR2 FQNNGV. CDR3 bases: TGTGCCAGCAACCGAATGCAGTACAGGACCTACGAGCAGTATTTC. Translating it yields CASNRMQYRTYEQYF.

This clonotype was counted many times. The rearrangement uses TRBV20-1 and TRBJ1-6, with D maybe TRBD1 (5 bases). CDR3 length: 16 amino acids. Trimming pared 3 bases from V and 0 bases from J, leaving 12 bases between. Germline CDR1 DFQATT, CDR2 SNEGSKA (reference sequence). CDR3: CSASARDPSYNSPLHF. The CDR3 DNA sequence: TGCAGTGCTAGTGCCCGGGACCCCTCCTATAATTCACCCCTCCACTTT.

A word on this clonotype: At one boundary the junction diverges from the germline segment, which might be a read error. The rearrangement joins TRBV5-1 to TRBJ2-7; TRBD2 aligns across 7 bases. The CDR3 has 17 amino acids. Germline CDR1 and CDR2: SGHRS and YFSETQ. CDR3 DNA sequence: TGCGCCAGCAGCCCAGTTGGACTGGGGATTCGGGACTACAAGCAGTACTTC. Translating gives CASSPVGLGIRDYKQYF.

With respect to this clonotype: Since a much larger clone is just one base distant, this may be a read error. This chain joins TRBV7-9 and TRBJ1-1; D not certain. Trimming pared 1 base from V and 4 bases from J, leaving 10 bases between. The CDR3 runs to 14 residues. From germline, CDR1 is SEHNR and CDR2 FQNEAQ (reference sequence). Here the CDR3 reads CASSLESGCTEAFF. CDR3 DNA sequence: TGTGCCAGCAGCTTAGAAAGTGGGTGCACTGAAGCTTTCTTT.

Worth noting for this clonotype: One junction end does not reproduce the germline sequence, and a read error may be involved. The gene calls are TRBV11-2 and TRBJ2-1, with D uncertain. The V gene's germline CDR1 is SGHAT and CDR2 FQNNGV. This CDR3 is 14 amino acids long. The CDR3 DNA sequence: TGTTCCAGCAGCTTTGGCAGTGTCGACGATGAGCAGTTCTTC. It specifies CSSSFGSVDDEQFF.

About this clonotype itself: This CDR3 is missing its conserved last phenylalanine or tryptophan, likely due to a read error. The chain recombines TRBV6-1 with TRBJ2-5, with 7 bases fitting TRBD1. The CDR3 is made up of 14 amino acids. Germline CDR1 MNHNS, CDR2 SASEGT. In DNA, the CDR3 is TGTGACATCGGAGCTACAGGGGATCAAGAGACCCAGTACTTG. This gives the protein CDIGATGDQETQYL.

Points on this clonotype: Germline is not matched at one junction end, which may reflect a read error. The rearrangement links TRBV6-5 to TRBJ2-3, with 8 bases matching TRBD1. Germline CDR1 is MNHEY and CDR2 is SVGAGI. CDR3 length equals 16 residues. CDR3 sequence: CATSHYRGTSTDTRYF. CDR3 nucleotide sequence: TGTGCCACCAGTCATTACAGGGGGACGAGCACAGATACGCGGTATTTT.

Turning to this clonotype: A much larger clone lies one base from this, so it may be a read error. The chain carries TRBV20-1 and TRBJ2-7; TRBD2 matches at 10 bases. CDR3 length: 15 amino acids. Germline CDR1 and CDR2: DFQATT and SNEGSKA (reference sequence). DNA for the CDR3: TGCAGTGCTAGATTGACTAGCGGGTACTCCTACGAGAAGTACTTC. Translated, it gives CSARLTSGYSYEKYF.

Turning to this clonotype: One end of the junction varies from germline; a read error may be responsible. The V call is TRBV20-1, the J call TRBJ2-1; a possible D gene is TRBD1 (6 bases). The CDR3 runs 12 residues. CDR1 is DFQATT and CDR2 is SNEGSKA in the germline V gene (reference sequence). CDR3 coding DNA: TGCAGTGCTACGACGCAGGGGAATGAGCAGTTATTC. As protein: CSATTQGNEQLF.

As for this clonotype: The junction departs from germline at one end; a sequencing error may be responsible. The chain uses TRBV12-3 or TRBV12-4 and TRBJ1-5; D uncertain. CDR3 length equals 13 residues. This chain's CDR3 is CASNLGSHEPQHF. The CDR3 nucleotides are TGTGCCAGCAATTTAGGATCCCATGAGCCCCAGCATTTT.

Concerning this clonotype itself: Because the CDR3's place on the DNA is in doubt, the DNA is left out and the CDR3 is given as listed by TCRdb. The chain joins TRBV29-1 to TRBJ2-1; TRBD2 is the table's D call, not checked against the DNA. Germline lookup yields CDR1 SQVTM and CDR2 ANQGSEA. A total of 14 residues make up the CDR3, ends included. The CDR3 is CNVEVAGGSNEQFF.

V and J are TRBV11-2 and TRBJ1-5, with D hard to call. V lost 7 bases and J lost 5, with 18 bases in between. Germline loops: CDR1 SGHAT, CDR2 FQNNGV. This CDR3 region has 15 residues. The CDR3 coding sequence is TGTGCCAGCAACTTTGATGGATTGAGTGATCAGCCCCAGCATTTT. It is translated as CASNFDGLSDQPQHF.

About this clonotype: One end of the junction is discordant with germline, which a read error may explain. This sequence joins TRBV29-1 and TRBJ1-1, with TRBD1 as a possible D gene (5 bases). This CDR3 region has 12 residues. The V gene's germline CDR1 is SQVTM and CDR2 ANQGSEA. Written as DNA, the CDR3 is TGTAGCGTTGACAAGGGACGCACTAAAGCTTTCTTT. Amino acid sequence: CSVDKGRTKAFF.

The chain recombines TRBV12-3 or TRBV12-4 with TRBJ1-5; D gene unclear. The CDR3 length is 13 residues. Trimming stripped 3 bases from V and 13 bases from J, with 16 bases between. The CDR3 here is CASSLGNNQSQHF. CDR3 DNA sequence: TGTGCCAGCAGTTTGGGGAACAATCAGTCACAGCATTTT.

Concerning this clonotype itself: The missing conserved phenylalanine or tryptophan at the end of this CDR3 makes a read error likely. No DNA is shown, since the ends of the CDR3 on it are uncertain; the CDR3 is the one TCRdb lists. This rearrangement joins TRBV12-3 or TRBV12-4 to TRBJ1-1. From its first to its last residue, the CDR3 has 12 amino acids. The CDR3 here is CASSWQWTEASL.

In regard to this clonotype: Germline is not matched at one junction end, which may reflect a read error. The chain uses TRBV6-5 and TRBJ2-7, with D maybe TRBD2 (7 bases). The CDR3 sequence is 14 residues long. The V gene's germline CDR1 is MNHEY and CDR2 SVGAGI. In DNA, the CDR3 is TGTGCCAGCAGTTACAATCGGGGGGCATACGAGCAGCACTTC. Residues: CASSYNRGAYEQHF.